The 27 T cell receptor beta chains below were found in one sample sequenced in a study of T cells in Graves' hyperthyroidism and ophthalmopathy. TCR beta CDR3 region amplification was performed from RNA transcripts. The HTBI primer set served for first-round RT-PCR of the TCR CDR3. TCRdb used MiXCR to reprocess the multiplex PCR reads, holding one entry per CDR3 protein. Of some 690,000 distinct CDR3 sequences in the sample, 17% were seen once. Source material: blood. These receptors were collected from a man over 45 with Graves' hyperthyroidism.

About this clonotype: With a much larger clone just one base away, this may be a read error. This chain connects TRBV7-2 to TRBJ1-3; D is undetermined. Per the germline V gene, CDR1 is SGHTA and CDR2 is FQGNSA. Trimming took 5 bases from V and 8 from J, leaving 22 bases between them. This CDR3 is 16 amino acids long. CDR3 coding DNA: TGTGCCAGCAGCCCAGAGGTCAGAGTTGGCTCACACACCATATATTTT. This translates into CASSPEVRVGSHTIYF.

This clonotype appeared a few times. This may be a read error, as it is one base from a much larger clone. The CDR3 nucleotides are TGTGCCAACAGCTCACTCGGGGTCTACTACGAGCAGTACTTC. Translating gives CANSSLGVYYEQYF. The chain couples TRBV11-2 to TRBJ2-7; tentative D call: TRBD2 (5 bases). CDR3 length: 14 amino acids. The germline CDR1 and CDR2 sequences are SGHAT and FQNNGV.

This clonotype was observed a few times. The chain couples TRBV15 to TRBJ2-2, with 12 bases lining up with TRBD1. This CDR3 comprises 19 residues. Losses at the gene ends were 0 bases for V and 7 bases for J; bases not matched to a gene: 12. Germline V gene data show CDR1 as LNHNV and CDR2 as YYDKDF (reference sequence). This chain's CDR3 is CATSRDPLGQGAPSGELFF. Written as DNA, the CDR3 is TGTGCCACCAGCAGAGACCCATTGGGACAGGGGGCCCCCAGCGGGGAGCTGTTTTTT.

This clonotype appeared many times. The chain carries TRBV28 and TRBJ1-2; tentatively, D is TRBD1 (6 bases). Trimming took 7 bases from V and 0 from J, leaving 18 bases between them. Germline V gene data show CDR1 as MDHEN and CDR2 as SYDVKM. This CDR3 has 16 amino acids. The CDR3 region has the DNA TGTGCCAGCACCCCACGCGGCAGGGGTTCTAACTATGGCTACACCTTC. It specifies CASTPRGRGSNYGYTF.

The sample holds many counts of this clonotype. The CDR3 sequence is CATSDGEMTEAFF. The CDR3 coding sequence is TGTGCCACCAGTGATGGTGAGATGACTGAAGCTTTCTTT. This chain connects TRBV24-1 to TRBJ1-1; D remains ambiguous. This CDR3 spans 13 amino acids. V lost 3 bases and J 5 bases, leaving 9 bases between the germline ends. Germline V gives CDR1 KGHDR, CDR2 SFDVKD.

This clonotype was detected a few times. This rearrangement joins TRBV7-9 to TRBJ1-3; D is undetermined. The length of the CDR3 is 15 residues. Between the trimmed V and J ends, which lost 2 bases and 3 bases, there was a span of 11 bases. Germline CDR1 is SEHNR and CDR2 is FQNEAQ (reference sequence). CDR3 nucleotide sequence: TGTGCCAGCAGCTTAACGGGGTCTGATGGAAACACCATATATTTT. Amino acid sequence: CASSLTGSDGNTIYF.

This clonotype appeared many times. The chain carries TRBV20-1 and TRBJ2-3; 7 nucleotides line up with TRBD2. Germline CDR1 reads DFQATT; CDR2 reads SNEGSKA (reference sequence). The V and J ends lost 0 bases and 4 bases, in that order; junction bases with no gene match: 4. The CDR3 is 14 amino acids. CDR3 region: CSARDIGGSDTQYF. The CDR3 DNA reads TGCAGTGCTAGAGATATCGGGGGGTCAGATACGCAGTATTTT.

This clonotype was counted at least ten times. V usage is TRBV28 and J usage is TRBJ1-2, with 7 bases matching TRBD1. The CDR3 has 12 residues. The ends lost 8 bases at V and 8 bases at J; junction bases unmatched: 8. CDR1 and CDR2 from the germline V gene are MDHEN and SYDVKM. The CDR3 is CASGSTGRGYTF. For the CDR3, the DNA is TGTGCCAGCGGATCGACAGGGCGCGGCTACACCTTC.

The chain combines TRBV14 with TRBJ2-1; D assignment may be TRBD1 or TRBD2 (5 bases each). This CDR3 is 17 amino acids long. V was trimmed by 1 base and J by 0 bases, leaving 13 bases between them. Germline V gene data show CDR1 as SGHDN and CDR2 as FVKESK. The CDR3 sequence: CASSQVGVSNSYNEQFF. CDR3 in DNA: TGTGCCAGCAGCCAAGTGGGGGTCTCTAACTCCTACAATGAGCAGTTCTTC.

The J gene is TRBJ2-3, the V gene TRBV11-2, with 8 bases lining up with TRBD2. The CDR3 has 15 residues. V shed 2 bases and J 4 bases; nucleotides not matched to a gene: 5. Germline values: CDR1 SGHAT, CDR2 FQNNGV. The CDR3 protein is CASSLSGSYADTQYF. DNA for the CDR3: TGTGCCAGCAGCTTAAGCGGGAGCTACGCAGATACGCAGTATTTT.

A remark on this clonotype: Being one base from a much bigger clone, this may be a read error. In this CDR3 the conserved last residue, phenylalanine or tryptophan, is missing, so a read error is likely. The chain joins TRBV30 to TRBJ2-1; 10 positions agree with TRBD2. This CDR3 has 16 residues. Germline trimming cut 0 bases from V and 4 bases from J; bases unmatched to any gene: 6. CDR1 and CDR2 (germline): GTSNPN, SVGIG (reference sequence). The CDR3 reads CAWSVLIAGGYNEQFS. CDR3 bases: TGTGCCTGGAGTGTACTAATAGCGGGAGGTTACAATGAGCAGTTCTCC.

The table lists this clonotype with a few counts. The chain joins TRBV6-7 to TRBJ2-7; a possible D gene is TRBD1 (5 bases). TRBV6-7 falls under the ORF class, with uncertain function. This CDR3 has 13 residues. V was cut by 4 bases and J by 6 bases, with 13 bases left in between. The DNA for the CDR3 is TGTGCCAGCAGTTTCAGGGTGTCGTTCGAGCAGTACTTC. Translating gives CASSFRVSFEQYF.

This chain joins TRBV6-2 or TRBV6-3 and TRBJ1-1; D remains unclear. V lost 2 bases and J lost 5, with 12 bases in between. Germline V gives CDR1 MNHEY, CDR2 SVGEGT. CDR3 size: 14 residues. CDR3 sequence: CASSYRRRETEAFF. The CDR3 nucleotides read TGTGCCAGCAGTTACAGAAGGAGGGAGACTGAAGCTTTCTTT.

The table lists this clonotype with a count of one. V is TRBV19 and J is TRBJ2-7; D possibly corresponds to TRBD2 (6 bases). V dropped 3 bases and J dropped 3 bases, with 9 bases sitting between them. This CDR3 region has 13 residues. In germline, CDR1 is LNHDA, CDR2 SQIVND (reference sequence). Here the CDR3 reads CASSMEGVYEQYF. CDR3 nucleotide sequence: TGTGCCAGTAGTATGGAGGGAGTCTACGAGCAGTACTTC.

This clonotype was counted a few times. This chain links TRBV5-1 with TRBJ2-7; D unclear. Looked up from germline, CDR1 is SGHRS and CDR2 is YFSETQ. The CDR3 runs 15 residues. Between the trimmed V and J ends, which lost 4 bases and 0 bases, there was a span of 14 bases. The CDR3 is CASSVTTEASYEQYF. The DNA for the CDR3 is TGCGCCAGCAGCGTGACCACTGAAGCCTCCTACGAGCAGTACTTC.

V is TRBV9 and J is TRBJ2-5; TRBD1 matches 9 bases. J gave up 5 bases and V 3 bases, and 8 bases lay outside the gene matches. Germline V gene data show CDR1 as SGDLS and CDR2 as YYNGEE. CDR3 length: 15 amino acids. CDR3 DNA sequence: TGTGCCAGCAGCGCTCAAACAGGGGGCGGCGAGACCCAGTACTTC. Translating gives CASSAQTGGGETQYF.

This clonotype was recorded many times. This chain joins TRBV12-3 or TRBV12-4 and TRBJ1-2, with unresolved D. Trimming left V 3 bases short and J 8 bases short, with 22 bases between. The CDR3 totals 16 residues. DNA of the CDR3: TGTGCCAGCAGTTTTAATTATCAGGCCCGGGTTGCGGGCTACACCTTC. Protein sequence: CASSFNYQARVAGYTF.

This clonotype showed up many times. The chain employs TRBV3-1 and TRBJ2-5; D is unclear. The germline V gene has CDR1 LGHDT and CDR2 YNNKEL (reference sequence). The CDR3 runs to 18 residues. With 0 bases removed from V and 2 bases from J, the gap between germline ends came to 19 bases. CDR3 nucleotides: TGTGCCAGCAGCCAAGAGATAATCGGCACTGGTAGGCAAGAGACCCAGTACTTC. As protein: CASSQEIIGTGRQETQYF.

The genes are TRBV10-3 and TRBJ2-7; D may be TRBD1 (5 bases). CDR1 is ENHRY and CDR2 is SYGVKD in the germline V gene. V was clipped by 4 bases and J by 2 bases, with 12 bases between them. The CDR3 runs 14 residues. The CDR3 here is CAISALGQTYEQYF. The CDR3 DNA reads as TGTGCCATCAGTGCACTTGGACAAACCTACGAGCAGTACTTC.

The genes are TRBV28 and TRBJ2-7; D gene ambiguous. Trimming stripped 5 bases from V and 0 bases from J, with 8 bases between. Per the germline V gene, CDR1 is MDHEN and CDR2 is SYDVKM. This CDR3 contains 13 residues. The CDR3 bases are TGTGCCAGCAGTCACAGAAACTCCTACGAGCAGTACTTC. Its translation is CASSHRNSYEQYF.

Worth noting for this clonotype: A much larger clone differs from this one at a single base, so this may be a read error. This chain joins TRBV30 and TRBJ2-7; TRBD1 aligns across 9 bases. The germline V gene encodes CDR1 GTSNPN and CDR2 SVGIG (reference sequence). The CDR3 length is 13 residues. The trim removed 3 bases at V and 9 bases at J, leaving 9 bases unmatched. Written as DNA, the CDR3 is TGTGCCTGGAGACAGGGGGCTATGCCCGGGCAGTACTTC. This codes for CAWRQGAMPGQYF.

This clonotype occurred many times. This rearrangement joins TRBV7-9 to TRBJ1-1; D possibly corresponds to TRBD1 (5 bases). Deletions cut 1 base from V and 0 bases from J, with 9 bases between. Germline V gene lookup returns CDR1 SEHNR and CDR2 FQNEAQ (reference sequence). The CDR3 runs to 15 residues. The CDR3 region has the DNA TGTGCCAGCAGCTTAGATGCAGGGATGAACACTGAAGCTTTCTTT. Its protein product is CASSLDAGMNTEAFF.

The table lists this clonotype with many counts. The chain has TRBV11-3 and TRBJ2-3, with TRBD2 matching over 13 bases. The CDR3 sequence is 17 residues long. Germline V gene lookup returns CDR1 SGHNT and CDR2 YENEEA. Trimming at V came to 4 bases and at J to 8 bases, leaving 12 bases not matched to a gene. CDR3 DNA sequence: TGTGCCAGCAGCTGGAAGACTAGCGGGAGGACCACCGGTACGCAGTATTTT. Translating it yields CASSWKTSGRTTGTQYF.

This clonotype was counted only a few times. J is TRBJ2-7 and V is TRBV4-1; 10 positions agree with TRBD2. CDR3 length equals 16 residues. The ends lost 4 bases at V and 2 bases at J; junction bases unmatched: 8. The germline V gene has CDR1 MGHRA and CDR2 YSYEKL. CDR3 sequence (DNA): TGCGCCAGCAGCCCCAGAAGCGGGAGGGAAACCTACGAGCAGTACTTC. Its translation is CASSPRSGRETYEQYF.

This sequence joins TRBV19 and TRBJ2-5, with 7 bases matching TRBD1. CDR3 size: 17 residues. Germline lookup yields CDR1 LNHDA and CDR2 SQIVND (reference sequence). Trimming removed 2 bases from V and 1 base from J; junction bases left unmatched: 10. The CDR3 spells CASSISLGTALQETQYF. CDR3 DNA: TGTGCCAGTAGTATATCCCTTGGGACAGCCCTCCAAGAGACCCAGTACTTC. The full variable domain, with the rest looked up from reference TRBV19 and TRBJ2-5, is DGGITQSPKYLFRKEGQNVTLSCEQNLNHDAMYWYRQDPGQGLRLIYYSQIVNDFQKGDIAEGYSVSREKKESFPLTVTSAQKNPTAFYLCASSISLGTALQETQYFGPGTRLLVL.

This clonotype was seen at least ten times. V and J are TRBV6-5 and TRBJ1-4, with D unresolved. Germline assignment: CDR1 MNHEY and CDR2 SVGAGI. V lost 0 bases and J lost 7, with 6 bases in between. The length of the CDR3 is 13 residues. The CDR3 DNA reads TGTGCCAGCAGTTACTCGTACGGTGAAAAACTGTTTTTT. It yields the protein CASSYSYGEKLFF.

This clonotype has a count of ten or more. The chain carries TRBV12-3 or TRBV12-4 and TRBJ1-6; a possible D gene is TRBD1 (5 bases). CDR3 length: 17 amino acids. V was shortened by 6 bases and J by 4 bases, with 19 bases between the two germline ends. CDR3 sequence: CASRQTPGTEYNSPLHF. The CDR3 DNA sequence: TGTGCCAGCAGGCAAACTCCCGGGACGGAATATAATTCACCCCTCCACTTT.